Listed here are 11 T cell receptor beta chains from one sample, sequenced in a study of T cells after yellow fever vaccination. In TCRdb, the 5' RACE reads were re-called with MiXCR into one record per CDR3 protein. Of around 530,000 distinct CDR3 sequences detected, 17% appear once; the ten largest clones hold 15% to 20%. Sequencing was performed on PBMCs, taken more than 4 days after the first yellow fever vaccination. The receptors were gathered from a man aged 18 to 29 who received the YFV17D yellow fever vaccine.

This clonotype has more than one count but fewer than ten. V is TRBV7-2 and J is TRBJ1-5; D unresolved. The CDR3 runs to 15 residues. Germline V gives CDR1 SGHTA, CDR2 FQGNSA. The ends were cut back, 3 bases at V and 0 bases at J, with 9 bases in the middle. CDR3 protein: CASSFGIVSNQPQHF. DNA for the CDR3: TGTGCCAGCAGCTTCGGCATTGTTAGCAATCAGCCCCAGCATTTT.

This clonotype was detected a few times. The chain recombines TRBV12-3 or TRBV12-4 with TRBJ1-5, with unresolved D. The V end was cut by 3 bases, the J end by 5 bases, with 14 bases between. The CDR3 consists of 15 residues. As DNA, the CDR3 is TGTGCCAGCAGTTTTGGCAGTCTCTTCTATCAGCCCCAGCATTTT. Amino acid sequence: CASSFGSLFYQPQHF.

This clonotype was counted a few times. The chain's CDR3 is CAIRSAGGSYEQYF. CDR3 nucleotides: TGTGCCATCCGATCGGCAGGGGGATCCTACGAGCAGTACTTC. This chain joins TRBV6-1 and TRBJ2-7; 7 positions match TRBD1. The CDR3 loop spans 14 amino acids. The V gene end was trimmed by 10 bases and the J gene end by 1 base; junction bases not matched to a gene: 10. Looked up from germline, CDR1 is MNHNS and CDR2 is SASEGT.

This clonotype has more than one count but fewer than ten. The V and J genes are TRBV4-2 and TRBJ2-5; TRBD2 agrees at 16 bases. V dropped 4 bases and J dropped 5; count of bases not matched to a gene: 10. The germline gives CDR1 LGHNA, CDR2 YNFKEQ. The CDR3 consists of 18 residues. DNA for the CDR3: TGTGCCAGCAGCCCGGGACTAGCGGGGGGGCGAGGAACGGAGACCCAGTACTTC. Encoded protein: CASSPGLAGGRGTETQYF.

As for this clonotype: The junction departs from the called germline gene at one end, perhaps through a read error. The chain employs TRBV5-4 and TRBJ2-7, with 7 bases that match TRBD1. Germline V gene data show CDR1 as SGHNT and CDR2 as YYREEE (reference sequence). The CDR3 spans 16 residues. CDR3 residues: CAISPRPGGSWAEQYF. The CDR3 DNA sequence: TGTGCCATCAGCCCGCGGCCAGGGGGTTCTTGGGCCGAGCAGTACTTC.

This clonotype was seen a handful of times. As DNA, the CDR3 is TGTGCCAGCAGCTGGACGACAGGTCACTATAATTCACCCCTCCACTTT. It specifies CASSWTTGHYNSPLHF. The chain has TRBV7-2 and TRBJ1-6; a possible D gene is TRBD1 (6 bases). CDR1 and CDR2 from the germline V gene are SGHTA and FQGNSA. CDR3 size: 16 residues. Trimming stripped 4 bases from V and 3 bases from J, with 13 bases between. The full variable domain, completed using reference TRBV7-2 and TRBJ1-6, is GAGVSQSPSNKVTEKGKDVELRCDPISGHTALYWYRQSLGQGLEFLIYFQGNSAPDKSGLPSDRFSAERTGGSVSTLTIQRTQQEDSAVYLCASSWTTGHYNSPLHFGNGTRLTVT.

The genes are TRBV19 and TRBJ2-5; 8 bases align to TRBD1. The length of the CDR3 is 15 residues. With 7 bases clipped from V and 2 bases from J, the junction kept 9 bases outside the gene matches. Germline V gene lookup returns CDR1 LNHDA and CDR2 SQIVND (reference sequence). CDR3 bases: TGTGCCAGTACCCTGACAGGGGCGAAACAAGAGACCCAGTACTTC. This encodes CASTLTGAKQETQYF. Supplemented by reference TRBV19 and TRBJ2-5, the full variable domain reads DGGITQSPKYLFRKEGQNVTLSCEQNLNHDAMYWYRQDPGQGLRLIYYSQIVNDFQKGDIAEGYSVSREKKESFPLTVTSAQKNPTAFYLCASTLTGAKQETQYFGPGTRLLVL.

This chain connects TRBV6-1 to TRBJ2-7; D gene ambiguous. The germline V gene encodes CDR1 MNHNS and CDR2 SASEGT. Trimming pared 5 bases from V and 3 bases from J, leaving 14 bases between. The CDR3 spans 14 residues. The CDR3: CASSPRTGIYEQYV. The CDR3 bases are TGTGCCAGCAGTCCCAGGACGGGTATCTACGAGCAGTACGTC.

This clonotype showed up just a few times. The genes are TRBV4-3 and TRBJ2-1; no reliable D call. The CDR3 runs 15 residues. Trimming shortened V by 5 bases and J by 0 bases, and 11 bases separated the two germline ends. The germline gives CDR1 LGHNA, CDR2 YSLEER. CDR3 nucleotides: TGCGCCAGCAGCTTTGCAACGAGCTCCTACAATGAGCAGTTCTTC. Its translation: CASSFATSSYNEQFF.

The CDR3 here is CASSLFVKNEQFF. CDR3 nucleotide sequence: TGTGCCAGCAGCTTGTTTGTTAAGAATGAGCAGTTCTTC. This chain joins TRBV5-5 and TRBJ2-1; no firm D call. Germline CDR1 is SGHKS and CDR2 is YYEKEE (reference sequence). Trimming pared 1 base from V and 7 bases from J, leaving 9 bases between. The CDR3 spans 13 residues.

This clonotype was counted a few times. The chain recombines TRBV6-6 with TRBJ1-2; 10 positions agree with TRBD1. The CDR3 has 13 amino acids. Germline values: CDR1 MNHNY, CDR2 SVGAGI (reference sequence). V shed 6 bases and J 5 bases; nucleotides not matched to a gene: 3. The CDR3 bases are TGTGCCAGCAGGGACAGGGGGGGGTATGGCTACACCTTC. It codes for CASRDRGGYGYTF.